This T cell receptor (beta chain) was retrieved from a study of PD-1 blockade in classical Hodgkin lymphoma (dated by TCRdb to 2020 to 2022). Describing the broader study: Nivolumab dosing was 3 mg/kg intravenously every 2 weeks, continuing until either disease progression or unacceptable toxicity. The study used TCR beta sequencing and CyTOF to define a peripheral blood immune signature of response to PD-1 blockade in classical Hodgkin lymphoma. Broad study findings and their caveats: The study covered only a single clinical trial cohort, and the causes of the repertoire differences, possibly disease activity or prior therapy, were still not defined. Baseline TCR diversity was reported to be lower in newly diagnosed patients than in healthy donors, and even lower in relapsed/refractory patients. Among trial patients, those achieving complete response had baseline diversity similar to that of newly diagnosed patients, while diversity was significantly lower in partial responders and progressors. Patients starting nivolumab less than 1 year after ASCT had lower diversity and were excluded from later analyses to avoid confounding by immune reconstitution. By C4D1, a significant rise was seen in CD4+ TCR diversity but not in CD8+ TCR diversity (p=0.0027 vs p=0.16), and the rise was most apparent among complete responders (p=0.02).

Genomic DNA was extracted with the Qiagen DNeasy kit from unsorted PBMCs and from negatively selected CD4+ and CD8+ fractions. Using primers that anneal to V and J segments, immunoSEQ multiplex PCR amplified the TCR beta CDR3 regions. A synthetic immune receptor repertoire was used to minimize amplification bias, and any remaining bias was removed computationally after sequencing. Turning to the authors' computational methods: Repertoire diversity was quantified as the Shannon entropy index using custom Python scripts. Unsorted, CD4+ and CD8+ repertoires were analyzed separately, except in combined analyses where CD4+ and CD8+ sequences were merged in silico. Clonal expansion was defined as at least a 2-fold frequency increase after treatment relative to C1D1, with a pseudocount of 0.5 for undetected baseline clones. Singleton clones were defined as clones with 0 or 1 copy at C1D1, and non-singleton clones were defined as clones with 2 or more copies. Clones expanded in unsorted samples were labelled as CD4+, CD8+ or unknown by matching protein sequences in sorted samples from the same patient. Wilcoxon tests on paired samples were used to test changes in diversity from C1D1 to C4D1. The table comes from immuneACCESS by way of TCRdb, which keeps in-frame sequences with V and J called. Part of the clones is missing from these tables; in studies checked, under half for an unresolved V gene and the rest for unknown reasons. V and J calls and clone size are copied from that table; D and trimming were computed from the DNA. The sample includes about 14,000 clones, with over 65% observed a single time. Around 24% of the sample is taken by the ten largest.

Explained via the paper, the time point label denotes: cycle 1 day 1 (C1D1), immediately before nivolumab initiation. Every trial patient had relapsed following autologous stem cell transplantation, and prior brentuximab vedotin exposure was what differed among cohorts A, B and C. The trial cohort was composed of under 70 patients with relapsed/refractory classical Hodgkin lymphoma, for whom complete response, partial response or progressive disease was recorded as best overall response. Trial patients were treated with single-agent nivolumab in the multi-cohort phase II CheckMate 205 trial. An independent review committee assessed best overall response by applying the 2007 International Working Group response criteria. Trial PBMCs were collected just before the start of nivolumab (C1D1) and during therapy at cycle 2 day 1 and cycle 4 day 1. After peripheral blood was drawn into 8 mL Vacutainer Cell Preparation Tubes, PBMCs were isolated by centrifugation and then cryopreserved.

Turning to this clone: It has no known antigen specificity. No much larger clone is present one base from it, and per-base qualities are unavailable.

Via the germline V gene, CDR1 is MRHNA and CDR2 SNTAGT. From cysteine to phenylalanine, the CDR3 is 15 amino acids long. Solely the CDR3 DNA is kept, with 45 bases framed from the first base. V and J lose 3 bases and 6 bases, and a span of 17 bases separates them. This receptor chain uses TRBV6-4 and TRBJ1-1, with the D gene uncertain. The receptor was derived from a human donor with classical Hodgkin lymphoma. Sequenced material: peripheral blood mononuclear cells (PBMCs), taken at baseline. Read as DNA, the sequence is TGTGCCAGCAGTGAAGAGGAGGGTAAGATCTCTGAAGCTTTCTTT. Its amino acids are CASSEEEGKISEAFF.